This T cell receptor beta chain emerged from a study of T cell repertoires in cytomegalovirus infection. To note about this clonotype: Its specificity is unknown.

TCRdb itself ran the reads through MiXCR, one entry per CDR3 protein. The sample holds tens of thousands of distinct CDR3 sequences; 20% to 30% are singletons and the top ten take approximately 48%. The V end lost 4 bases, the J end lost 4 bases, and 8 bases lay between the germline ends. Germline-derived CDR1 and CDR2 are LGHNA and YSLEER. The CDR3 has 13 residues. V is TRBV4-3 and J is TRBJ2-1; D call uncertain. This clonotype originated in a human donor in good health (CMV status not recorded). Some clones in this sample may be carry-over from other donors' samples. The sequences come from CD8+ T cells from cultured PBMCs, collected from culture after CMV antigen stimulation. The CDR3 bases are TGCGCCAGCAGCCTAGACCGGTACAATGAGCAGTTCTTC. The encoded protein is CASSLDRYNEQFF.